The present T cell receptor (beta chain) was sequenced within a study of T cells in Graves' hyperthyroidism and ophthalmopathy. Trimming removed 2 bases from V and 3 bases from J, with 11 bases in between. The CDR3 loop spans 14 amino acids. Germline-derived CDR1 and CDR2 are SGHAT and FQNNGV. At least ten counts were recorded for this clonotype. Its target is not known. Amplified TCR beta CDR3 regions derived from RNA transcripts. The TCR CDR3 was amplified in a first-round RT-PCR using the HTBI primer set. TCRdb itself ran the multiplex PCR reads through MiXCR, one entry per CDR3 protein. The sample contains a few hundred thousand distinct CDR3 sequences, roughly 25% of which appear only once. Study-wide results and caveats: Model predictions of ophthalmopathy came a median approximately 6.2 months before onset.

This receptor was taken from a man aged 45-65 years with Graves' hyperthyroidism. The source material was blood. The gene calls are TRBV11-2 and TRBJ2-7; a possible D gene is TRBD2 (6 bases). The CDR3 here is CASSLNRDFYEQYF. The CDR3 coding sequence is TGTGCCAGCAGCTTAAACCGGGACTTCTACGAGCAGTACTTC.